These 8 T cell receptor beta chains share one sample of origin, sequenced in a study of radiation and T cells in renal cell carcinoma. Data came from immunoSEQ multiplex PCR; TCRdb stores just in-frame clones and leaves some out. This table holds roughly 170,000 clones, about nine tenths found once. This sample's time point: blood 4 weeks post-SBRT, at nephrectomy. Treatment noted: 15 Gy SBRT to primary tumor, nephrectomy 4 weeks later. Sequenced material: blood, taken from a patient whose treatment included radiotherapy and nephrectomy. The receptor set was obtained from a woman aged 50 to 60 with renal cell carcinoma.

The chain has TRBV4-1 and TRBJ1-6, with D possibly TRBD1 on 5 matching bases. Trimming took 0 bases from V and 3 from J, leaving 18 bases between them. This CDR3 comprises 19 residues. Germline assignment: CDR1 MGHRA and CDR2 YSYEKL. CDR3 bases: TGCGCCAGCAGCCAAGATGATGGTTCGGCCGGGGGCTATAATTCACCCCTCCACTTT. Encoded protein: CASSQDDGSAGGYNSPLHF.

The chain carries TRBV5-1 and TRBJ1-1; a weak D match, TRBD1 (6 bases). V gave up 0 bases and J gave up 7 bases, with 19 bases separating them. There are 16 residues in the CDR3. Germline V lookup: CDR1 SGHRS, CDR2 YFSETQ. CDR3 DNA: TGCGCCAGCAGCTTGGCCTTTGGCGGGGGGCGGGGTGAAGCTTTCTTT. This sequence encodes CASSLAFGGGRGEAFF. Full variable domain (rest looked up from reference TRBV5-1 and TRBJ1-1): KAGVTQTPRYLIKTRGQQVTLSCSPISGHRSVSWYQQTPGQGLQFLFEYFSETQRNKGNFPGRFSGRQFSNSRSEMNVSTLELGDSALYLCASSLAFGGGRGEAFFGQGTRLTVV.

The rearrangement links TRBV5-5 to TRBJ1-3; 10 nucleotides line up with TRBD1. Germline CDR1 is SGHKS and CDR2 is YYEKEE (reference sequence). The V and J ends lost 0 bases and 2 bases, in that order; junction bases with no gene match: 2. The CDR3 covers 16 residues. For the CDR3, the DNA is TGTGCCAGCAGCTTGGCGGACAGGGGGGCTGGAAACACCATATATTTT. Its translation is CASSLADRGAGNTIYF.

This clone was counted a single time. The gene calls are TRBV6-1 and TRBJ2-5, with D possibly called TRBD1 or TRBD2 (6 bases each). Trimming removed 4 bases at V and 5 bases at J, with 8 bases between. This CDR3 region has 12 residues. The germline V gene encodes CDR1 MNHNS and CDR2 SASEGT. The CDR3 region is CASSGGGETQYF. DNA for the CDR3: TGTGCCAGCAGTGGAGGGGGGGAGACCCAGTACTTC.

This chain joins TRBV7-6 and TRBJ1-2; 9 bases are a match to TRBD1. V was pared by 5 bases and J by 5 bases, with 18 bases of the junction left unmatched. This CDR3 region has 18 residues. Germline lookup yields CDR1 SGHVS and CDR2 FNYEAQ. CDR3 nucleotides: TGTGCCAGCAGCCCCCGCCCGGGACAGGGCCTGGGCCGATATGGCTACACCTTC. It specifies CASSPRPGQGLGRYGYTF.

The CDR3 region is CASRNRGRNTEAFF. Here the CDR3 DNA reads TGTGCCAGCAGAAACAGGGGCCGTAACACTGAAGCTTTCTTT. The chain carries TRBV6-1 and TRBJ1-1; 7 bases line up with TRBD1. The CDR3 extends over 14 amino acids. With 6 bases clipped from V and 2 bases from J, the junction kept 6 bases outside the gene matches. Per germline, CDR1 MNHNS and CDR2 SASEGT.

V gene TRBV5-1 combines with J gene TRBJ1-2; D gene uncertain. CDR1 and CDR2 (germline): SGHRS, YFSETQ. The CDR3 is 11 residues long. Trimming took off 0 bases at V and 4 bases at J, with 1 base between the two ends. In nucleotides, the CDR3 is TGCGCCAGCAGCTTGGGCTATGGCTACACCTTC. Protein sequence: CASSLGYGYTF.

The chain recombines TRBV7-9 with TRBJ2-3, with a possible D match to TRBD2 (6 bases). The V end lost 3 bases, the J end lost 4 bases, and 20 bases lay between the germline ends. The germline gives CDR1 SEHNR, CDR2 FQNEAQ (reference sequence). The CDR3 length is 17 residues. This CDR3 is CASSFMAGPGEADTQYF. The CDR3 nucleotides read TGTGCCAGCAGCTTTATGGCTGGTCCCGGGGAGGCAGATACGCAGTATTTT.